The 6 T cell receptor beta chains below come from one sample, sequenced in a study of cytomegalovirus exposure and HLA in healthy donors. The PCR used 60 Vbeta and 13 Jbeta primers. Profiled with immunoSEQ multiplex PCR; TCRdb holds only in-frame clones, not every one. The sample yields 65,000 to 85,000 clones, over 70% seen once. Specimen: PBMCs. All receptors come from a woman in her 40s in good health and CMV-seropositive.

The chain carries TRBV9 and TRBJ1-1; D remains unclear. Germline-derived CDR1 and CDR2 are SGDLS and YYNGEE. CDR3 length: 16 amino acids. Trimming removed 0 bases at V and 4 bases at J, with 16 bases between. CDR3 sequence: CASSVGYGFRGTEAFF. The CDR3 DNA reads as TGTGCCAGCAGCGTAGGGTACGGGTTCCGTGGCACTGAAGCTTTCTTT.

The chain combines TRBV5-1 with TRBJ2-5; D may be TRBD2 (5 bases). The germline V and J ends were trimmed by 3 bases and 4 bases, with 13 bases remaining between them. The CDR3 totals 14 residues. The V gene's germline CDR1 is SGHRS and CDR2 YFSETQ. The CDR3 region has the DNA TGCGCCAGCAGCTCGAAGGTAGGAGGAGAGACCCAGTACTTC. Translated: CASSSKVGGETQYF.

This chain uses TRBV6-5 with TRBJ1-4; a possible D gene is TRBD1 (6 bases). CDR1 is MNHEY, CDR2 SVGAGI, per germline. This CDR3 has 15 residues. V lost 6 bases and J 2 bases, leaving 13 bases between the germline ends. CDR3 DNA sequence: TGTGCCAGCAGCCCCACAGGGAATACTAATGAAAAACTGTTTTTT. Protein sequence: CASSPTGNTNEKLFF.

The J gene is TRBJ1-1, the V gene TRBV7-9; no clear D. In germline, CDR1 is SEHNR, CDR2 FQNEAQ (reference sequence). The length of the CDR3 is 14 residues. Trimming pared 5 bases from V and 3 bases from J, leaving 13 bases between. CDR3 in amino acids: CASSPPVVDTEAFF. In DNA form, the CDR3 reads TGTGCCAGCAGCCCCCCGGTAGTAGACACTGAAGCTTTCTTT.

The V call is TRBV18, the J call TRBJ2-7, with 7 bases fitting TRBD2. The CDR3 loop spans 17 amino acids. The ends lost 0 bases at V and 6 bases at J; junction bases unmatched: 14. Germline loops: CDR1 KGHSH, CDR2 LQKENI. CDR3 coding DNA: TGTGCCAGCTCACCACCGGGAGCGGGACTGGGCATCGGCGAGCAGTACTTC. Its protein is CASSPPGAGLGIGEQYF.

This clone appeared a few times. The CDR3 coding sequence is TGTGCCAGCAAGAGGGAACTAGCGGGGGAGATTACGCAGTATTTT. It translates to CASKRELAGEITQYF. The chain is built from TRBV2 and TRBJ2-3; 11 bases line up with TRBD2. This CDR3 spans 15 amino acids. Germline values: CDR1 SNHLY, CDR2 FYNNEI. The trim removed 7 bases at V and 8 bases at J, leaving 11 bases unmatched.